This T cell receptor beta chain was observed in a study of blood T cell repertoires in COVID-19. From germline, CDR1 is MNHNS and CDR2 SASEGT. Trimming left V 1 base short and J 8 bases short, with 13 bases between. This CDR3 has 14 residues. Profiled with immunoSEQ multiplex PCR; TCRdb holds only in-frame clones, not every one. The table shows a few hundred thousand clones, with roughly 88% occurring only once. This chain links TRBV6-1 with TRBJ2-3, with D hard to call. Sequencing was carried out using PBMCs or T cells enriched from blood (not recorded which). This TCR came from a man aged 25-45 years who had recovered from COVID-19. This CDR3 reads CASSEGLVLGTQYF. The DNA of the CDR3 is TGTGCCAGCAGTGAAGGCCTGGTACTCGGTACGCAGTATTTT.